The rows below give T cell receptor beta chains drawn from one sample of a study of T cell responses to AZD1222 COVID-19 vaccine. Profiled with immunoSEQ multiplex PCR; TCRdb holds only in-frame clones, not every one. The sample includes approximately 100,000 clones, around nine tenths of them seen just once. Sequencing was performed on peripheral blood, taken on day 0 of AZD1222 vaccination. These receptors were taken from an adult in good health. Each CDR3 is given with its conserved first and last residue. D genes are given only for firm matches. Some rows have no size entry. The others give once, few or many, or a class for an expanded clone.

TRBD1	TRBJ1-1	.	TRBV4-3	CASSQADRPRIF	TGCGCCAGCAGCCAGGCGGACAGGCCGCGGATCTTT
.	TRBJ1-5	.	TRBV9	CASSPTNITEVPNQPQHF	TGTGCCAGCAGCCCAACTAACATTACCGAGGTCCCAAATCAGCCCCAGCATTTT
TRBD2	TRBJ2-2	once	TRBV3-1/TRBV3-2	CASSQAPTSGRTGELFF	TGTGCCAGCAGCCAAGCCCCAACTAGCGGGAGGACCGGGGAGCTGTTTTTT
TRBD2	TRBJ2-2	.	TRBV30	CAGGSTSGRRDTGELFF	TGTGCCGGGGGGTCGACTAGCGGGAGAAGAGACACCGGGGAGCTGTTTTTT
.	TRBJ1-6	.	TRBV3-1/TRBV3-2	CASSQDAGRAPLHF	TGTGCCAGCAGCCAAGACGCGGGCAGGGCACCCCTCCACTTT
.	TRBJ1-6	.	TRBV28	CASSLPGLVSPLHF	TGTGCCAGCAGTTTGCCGGGGTTAGTTTCACCCCTCCACTTT
.	TRBJ1-2	.	TRBV7-2	CASSLWGEGGYTF	TGTGCCAGCAGCTTGTGGGGGGAGGGTGGCTACACCTTC
.	TRBJ1-5	.	TRBV28	CASSTAQPQHF	TGTGCCAGCAGTACTGCTCAGCCCCAGCATTTT
.	TRBJ1-5	.	TRBV19	CASELWAGANQPQHF	TGTGCCAGTGAGTTGTGGGCAGGCGCAAATCAGCCCCAGCATTTT
TRBD1	TRBJ1-5	once	TRBV19	CASSIIRTGSNQPQHF	TGTGCCAGTAGTATAATACGGACAGGCAGCAATCAGCCCCAGCATTTT
TRBD2	TRBJ2-2	.	TRBV9	CASSVGVTGGNTGELFF	TGTGCCAGCAGCGTAGGTGTTACGGGGGGGAACACCGGGGAGCTGTTTTTT
.	TRBJ2-2	.	TRBV7-3	CASSPNRVTTGELFF	TGTGCCAGCAGCCCCAATCGGGTAACCACCGGGGAGCTGTTTTTT
TRBD1	TRBJ2-7	.	TRBV19	CASRPGQGNWEQYF	TGTGCCAGTAGACCCGGACAGGGAAATTGGGAGCAGTACTTC
.	TRBJ2-5	.	TRBV9	CASSASPGYSQETQYF	TGTGCCAGCAGCGCATCTCCGGGTTACTCCCAAGAGACCCAGTACTTC
TRBD2	TRBJ2-7	once	TRBV7-3	CASSLGPAGGAHEQYF	TGTGCCAGCAGCTTAGGGCCGGCGGGAGGGGCCCACGAGCAGTACTTC
.	TRBJ2-1	.	TRBV4-3	CASSQALGGSYNEQFF	TGCGCCAGCAGCCAAGCTCTAGGGGGCTCCTACAATGAGCAGTTCTTC
.	TRBJ1-5	.	TRBV10-3	CAISEGALTQPQHF	TGTGCCATCAGTGAGGGGGCGCTGACTCAGCCCCAGCATTTT
.	TRBJ1-1	.	TRBV6-2/TRBV6-3	CASSYTSLGTEAFF	TGTGCCAGCAGTTACACCTCCCTGGGCACTGAAGCTTTCTTT
.	TRBJ1-5	once	TRBV6-5	CASSGGIGQPQHF	TGTGCCAGCTCCGGGGGGATTGGTCAGCCCCAGCATTTT
.	TRBJ2-7	.	TRBV28	CASSLWEGTYEQYF	TGTGCCAGCAGTTTATGGGAGGGTACCTACGAGCAGTACTTC
TRBD1	TRBJ1-5	.	TRBV19	CASSYPRDRGPGNQPQHF	TGTGCCAGTAGTTACCCCCGGGACAGGGGGCCGGGCAATCAGCCCCAGCATTTT
.	TRBJ1-2	few	TRBV24-1	CATSDARQTQNYGYTF	TGTGCCACCAGTGACGCTCGACAAACCCAAAACTATGGCTACACCTTC
TRBD1	TRBJ1-3	.	TRBV5-1	CASSLAPGQGRAGNTIYF	TGCGCCAGCAGCTTGGCCCCAGGACAGGGAAGAGCTGGAAACACCATATATTTT
.	TRBJ2-1	.	TRBV6-1	CASSERGAPSYNEQFF	TGTGCCAGCAGTGAACGGGGGGCGCCATCCTACAATGAGCAGTTCTTC
TRBD2	TRBJ2-7	.	TRBV6-5	CASIWDGRAGEQYF	TGTGCCAGCATATGGGACGGGAGGGCCGGGGAGCAGTACTTC
TRBD2	TRBJ2-7	.	TRBV5-6	CASSRGVSYEQYF	TGTGCCAGCAGCCGGGGGGTGTCCTACGAGCAGTACTTC
TRBD1	TRBJ2-7	.	TRBV3-1/TRBV3-2	CASRRTGTGYEQYF	TGTGCCAGCAGACGGACCGGGACAGGCTACGAGCAGTACTTC
TRBD2	TRBJ2-2	few	TRBV6-6	CASSYSPGAGAGELFF	TGTGCCAGCAGTTACTCTCCCGGAGCGGGAGCCGGGGAGCTGTTTTTT
TRBD2	TRBJ2-3	few	TRBV14	CASSRDRTSGRRGVDTQYF	TGTGCCAGCAGCCGCGACAGGACTAGCGGGAGAAGGGGAGTAGATACGCAGTATTTT
.	TRBJ2-2	.	TRBV5-4	CASSSHKGLNTGELFF	TGTGCCAGCAGCTCCCACAAGGGATTAAACACCGGGGAGCTGTTTTTT
.	TRBJ2-1	.	TRBV6-2/TRBV6-3	CASSYVGGYEQFF	TGTGCCAGCAGTTACGTGGGAGGCTATGAGCAGTTCTTC
.	TRBJ2-2	.	TRBV28	CASRTNRANTGELFF	TGTGCCAGCAGGACCAACAGGGCGAACACCGGGGAGCTGTTTTTT
.	TRBJ1-3	.	TRBV3-1/TRBV3-2	CASSPFHGGGNTIYF	TGTGCCAGCAGCCCTTTCCACGGGGGTGGAAACACCATATATTTT
TRBD1	TRBJ1-1	.	TRBV6-1	CASSEQGANTEAFF	TGTGCCAGCAGTGAGCAGGGGGCGAACACTGAAGCTTTCTTT
TRBD2	TRBJ2-1	.	TRBV5-4	CASSWGLAGALRNNEQFF	TGTGCCAGCAGCTGGGGACTAGCGGGTGCCCTTCGGAACAATGAGCAGTTCTTC
TRBD1	TRBJ1-3	.	TRBV6-5	CASSYSWTGTGNTIYF	TGTGCCAGCAGTTACTCTTGGACAGGGACAGGAAACACCATATATTTT
.	TRBJ2-3	.	TRBV6-2/TRBV6-3	CASSPGTPLITDTQYF	TGTGCCAGCAGCCCCGGGACTCCGTTAATCACAGATACGCAGTATTTT
TRBD2	TRBJ2-3	.	TRBV4-1	CASSQGGAGGGTDTQYF	TGCGCCAGCAGCCAAGGGGGGGCGGGAGGAGGTACAGATACGCAGTATTTT
.	TRBJ2-1	.	TRBV6-2/TRBV6-3	CASRSLGNYNEQFF	TGTGCCAGCCGTTCACTTGGTAACTACAATGAGCAGTTCTTC
TRBD1	TRBJ2-5	.	TRBV10-3	CAISEGRGETQYF	TGTGCCATCAGTGAAGGCAGGGGGGAGACCCAGTACTTC
.	TRBJ1-5	.	TRBV18	CASSPKDSRNQPQHF	TGTGCCAGCTCACCTAAGGACAGCCGAAATCAGCCCCAGCATTTT
.	TRBJ2-5	.	TRBV9	CASSHWGVEQETQYF	TGTGCCAGCAGCCACTGGGGGGTAGAACAAGAGACCCAGTACTTC
TRBD1	TRBJ1-5	.	TRBV19	CASSKARTGIYSNQPQHF	TGTGCCAGTAGTAAGGCGCGGACAGGAATATATAGCAATCAGCCCCAGCATTTT
.	TRBJ1-5	.	TRBV19	CASKTSPGDNQPQHF	TGTGCCAGTAAAACATCTCCGGGGGACAATCAGCCCCAGCATTTT
.	TRBJ1-2	.	TRBV4-3	CASSQVRGNYGYTF	TGCGCCAGCAGCCAAGTGCGGGGGAACTATGGCTACACCTTC